The 27 T cell receptor delta chains below all came from one sample that was sequenced in a study of gamma-delta T cells after stem cell transplantation. TCRdb reprocessed the RT-PCR reads through CATT. This sample yields around 16,000 delta-chain clones, of which roughly 9% are seen a single time; about 60% belongs to the top ten. Input material: gamma-delta T cells. The receptors were sampled from a human donor. It is not recorded whose cells these are; they may come from a transplant donor.

This clone has a handful of counts. The protein that TCRdb holds for this DNA derives from a much larger clone and differs from the translated DNA at residue 13, which likely indicates a read error; the protein shown here is translated from the DNA. The chain is built from TRAV29/DV5 and TRDJ1, with D possibly TRDD3 on 6 matching bases. V gave up 0 bases and J gave up 1 base, with 31 bases separating them. The CDR3 length is 21 residues. CDR1 NSMFDY and CDR2 ISSIKDK come from the germline V gene. The CDR3 loop is CAASESPKVSAGEYPTDKLIF. The DNA for the CDR3 is TGTGCAGCAAGCGAATCCCCTAAAGTATCAGCTGGGGAATACCCCACCGATAAACTCATCTTT. The full variable domain, rest sourced from reference TRAV29/DV5 and TRDJ1, is DQQVKQNSPSLSVQEGRISILNCDYTNSMFDYFLWYKKYPAEGPTFLISISSIKDKNEDGRFTVFLNKSAKHLSLHIVPSQPGDSAVYFCAASESPKVSAGEYPTDKLIFGKGTRVTVEP.

In its sample, this clone was seen many times. The junction shows a germline mismatch at one end, possibly a read error. The chain combines TRDV2 with TRDJ2, with 7 bases identical to TRDD3. Germline CDR1 and CDR2: GEAIGNYY and EKD. This CDR3 contains 19 residues. The CDR3 reads CACDSSTTRGMDLTAKLFF. The DNA for the CDR3 is TGTGCCTGTGACAGCAGTACTACCCGGGGGATGGATTTGACAGCAAAACTCTTCTTT.

This clone was seen many times. The chain carries TRDV1 and TRDJ1, with 12 bases lining up with TRDD3. Germline-derived CDR1 and CDR2 are TSWWSYY and QGS. V lost 0 bases, J lost 4 bases, and 27 bases stayed unmatched. CDR3 length: 24 residues. Here the CDR3 reads CALGELEAIFLPLGDTRSNDKLIF. CDR3 DNA sequence: TGTGCTCTTGGGGAACTAGAAGCCATATTCCTACCACTGGGGGATACACGGTCCAACGATAAACTCATCTTT.

Only a few counts were recorded for this clone. A far larger clone is a single base away, which makes a read error likely. Other DNA sequences in this specimen translate into the identical CDR3. The chain has TRDV2 and TRDJ1; D is possibly TRDD3 (6 bases). The CDR3 length is 17 residues. V gave up 0 bases and J gave up 0 bases, with 16 bases separating them. Looked up from germline, CDR1 is GEAIGNYY and CDR2 is EKD. CDR3 coding DNA: TGTGCCTGTGACACCGCTGGGGAGACCAAGTACACCGATAAACTCATCTTT. The encoded protein is CACDTAGETKYTDKLIF.

Regarding this clone: At one end, the junction sequence differs from germline, possibly due to a read error. The chain has TRDV2 and TRDJ3; 10 bases map to TRDD3. This CDR3 region has 19 residues. Per the germline V gene, CDR1 is GEAIGNYY and CDR2 is EKD. The CDR3 here is CACDTGWGDTSWDTRKMFF. In DNA form, the CDR3 reads TGTGCCTGTGACACCGGTTGGGGGGATACGTCCTGGGACACCCGAAAGATGTTTTTC.

This clone was seen more than once but under ten times. TCRdb shows a much larger clone's protein in place of this DNA's translation, and the two differ at residue 12, likely through a read error; the protein shown is translated from the DNA. CDR3 region: CACDTLSRGIDVSTDKLIF. The CDR3 DNA reads TGTGCCTGTGATACCCTATCGCGGGGGATTGATGTATCCACCGATAAACTCATCTTT. The chain employs TRDV2 and TRDJ1; 7 positions agree with TRDD3. This CDR3 is built from 19 residues. J lost 1 base, V lost 4 bases, and 20 bases had no gene match. Germline V lookup: CDR1 GEAIGNYY, CDR2 EKD.

The chain carries TRDV2 and TRDJ1; 8 bases align to TRDD3. Losses at the gene ends were 0 bases for V and 0 bases for J; bases not matched to a gene: 20. The CDR3 contains 21 residues. Per germline, CDR1 GEAIGNYY and CDR2 EKD. The DNA for the CDR3 is TGTGCCTGTGACACCCTTCCTGGGGGACCCACACCGGTTGCCCACACCGATAAACTCATCTTT. Translation: CACDTLPGGPTPVAHTDKLIF.

This clone showed up just a few times. This DNA's translation differs at residue 7 from TCRdb's protein, which comes from a much larger clone; a read error is likely, and the protein shown is translated from the DNA. V gene TRDV1 combines with J gene TRDJ1, with TRDD3 matching over 8 bases. Germline assignment: CDR1 TSWWSYY and CDR2 QGS. The CDR3 is made up of 19 amino acids. V trimming: 11 bases; J trimming: 1 base; junction bases outside the gene matches: 24. As DNA, the CDR3 is TGTGCTGTGGTTTCGACAGGTACTGGGGATACCCTGGGCACCGATAAACTCATCTTT. This gives the protein CAVVSTGTGDTLGTDKLIF.

Turning to this clone: The TCRdb protein comes from a much larger clone and disagrees with this DNA's translation at residue 6, likely due to a read error; the protein given here is derived from the DNA. This chain joins TRDV2 and TRDJ3; the D is unclear. CDR1 and CDR2 from the germline V gene are GEAIGNYY and EKD. Trimming took off 2 bases at V and 0 bases at J, with 13 bases between the two ends. This CDR3 comprises 18 residues. The CDR3 sequence is CACDIPLSGSWDTRQMFF. In DNA, the CDR3 is TGTGCCTGTGACATTCCACTCTCCGGCTCCTGGGACACCCGACAGATGTTTTTC.

Details on this clone: The junction departs from the called germline gene at one end, perhaps through a read error. The V gene is TRDV2, the J gene TRDJ1; TRDD3 matches 10 bases. There are 18 residues in the CDR3. CDR1 is GEAIGNYY and CDR2 is EKD in the germline V gene. This CDR3 is CAYDRAGDTLSYTDKLIF. The CDR3 nucleotides are TGTGCCTATGACAGAGCGGGGGATACGCTATCTTACACCGATAAACTCATCTTT.

Turning to this clone: The protein that TCRdb holds for this DNA derives from a much larger clone and differs from the translated DNA at residue 3, which likely indicates a read error; the protein shown here is translated from the DNA. The V gene is TRDV2, the J gene TRDJ1, with TRDD3 matching 7 bases. Germline CDR1 GEAIGNYY, CDR2 EKD. The CDR3 loop spans 20 amino acids. DNA for the CDR3: TGTGCCAGTGACACTCTACCTTCTAGGGCTGGGGGCTCGTACACCGATAAACTCATCTTT. This encodes CASDTLPSRAGGSYTDKLIF.

Notes on this clone: Translating this DNA gives a protein that differs at residues 8 and 17 from the TCRdb one, which belongs to a much larger clone; a read error is likely, and the protein shown is this translation. The chain recombines TRDV2 with TRDJ1, with 7 bases that match TRDD3. This CDR3 has 20 residues. CDR1 is GEAIGNYY, CDR2 EKD, per germline. The CDR3 is CACDTVPYNWGSENGDTLIF. For the CDR3, the DNA is TGTGCCTGTGACACCGTTCCTTACAACTGGGGATCGGAAAATGGCGATACACTCATCTTT.

This clone was picked up a small number of times. TCRdb's entry gives the protein of a much larger clone, which mismatches this DNA's translation at residue 12, likely from a read error; the protein reported here is translated from the DNA. This sequence joins TRDV2 and TRDJ1, with 8 bases identical to TRDD3. Germline CDR1 GEAIGNYY, CDR2 EKD. The CDR3 has 17 amino acids. V dropped 0 bases and J dropped 3; count of bases not matched to a gene: 11. CDR3 in DNA: TGTGCCTGTGACACCATTACTGGGGGGGCGTACGCCGATAAACTCATCTTT. It codes for CACDTITGGAYADKLIF.

A note on this clone: A read error likely explains why the TCRdb protein, taken from a much larger clone, differs from this DNA's translation at residue 8; the protein shown is translated from the DNA. The chain couples TRDV2 to TRDJ1, with TRDD3 matching over 12 bases. This CDR3 has 19 residues. V dropped 0 bases and J dropped 4; count of bases not matched to a gene: 14. CDR1 and CDR2 from the germline V gene are GEAIGNYY and EKD. The CDR3 here is CACDTVGSWGIRGIDKLIF. CDR3 nucleotides: TGTGCCTGTGACACCGTGGGCAGCTGGGGGATACGGGGCATCGATAAACTCATCTTT.

This clone came up many times. It is likely a read error: a sequence one base away is far more abundant. Other DNA sequences in the same sample also yield this CDR3. V usage is TRDV1 and J usage is TRDJ2; 9 bases are a match to TRDD3. Germline lookup yields CDR1 TSWWSYY and CDR2 QGS. CDR3 length: 23 amino acids. The CDR3 loop reads CALGKGILLKYGGILDLTAQLFF. The CDR3 nucleotides are TGTGCCCTTGGGAAGGGGATCCTACTGAAATACGGGGGGATACTGGACTTGACAGCACAACTCTTCTTT.

This clone was observed a few times. The amino acid sequence in TCRdb belongs to a much larger clone and departs from this DNA's translation at residue 10, likely a sequencing read error; the sequence shown is translated from the DNA. The chain couples TRDV2 to TRDJ1; 7 bases are shared with TRDD3. V gave up 0 bases and J gave up 4 bases; unmatched junction bases: 10. This CDR3 contains 16 residues. In germline, CDR1 is GEAIGNYY, CDR2 EKD. CDR3 DNA: TGTGCCTGTGACACCGTAGGGGATAGTATAGGCGATAAACTCATCTTT. Amino acids: CACDTVGDSIGDKLIF.

Note on this clone: The translation of this DNA and the TCRdb protein of a much larger clone differ at residue 14, probably owing to a read error; the protein shown here is translated from the DNA. The genes are TRDV2 and TRDJ1, with TRDD3 matching 9 bases. The CDR3 loop spans 25 amino acids. The trim removed 0 bases at V and 0 bases at J, leaving 31 bases unmatched. CDR1 and CDR2 from the germline V gene are GEAIGNYY and EKD. The CDR3: CACDTVDPTSTGGHAPQLYTDKLIF. The CDR3 nucleotides read TGTGCCTGTGACACCGTGGACCCCACGAGTACTGGGGGACACGCACCCCAACTGTACACCGATAAACTCATCTTT.

In the case of this clone: The mismatch at residue 11 between this DNA's translation and the TCRdb protein of a much larger clone likely reflects a read error; the protein shown is translated from the DNA. The rearrangement joins TRDV2 to TRDJ1, with D perhaps matching TRDD3 (6 bases). CDR1 and CDR2 from the germline V gene are GEAIGNYY and EKD. The CDR3 length is 18 residues. The germline V and J ends were trimmed by 4 bases and 7 bases, with 30 bases remaining between them. The CDR3, as DNA: TGTGCCTGTGATTCGGCCTCCTTGACTGGGAGGATAGTCCCTAAACTCATCTTT. Translating gives CACDSASLTGRIVPKLIF.

Notes on this clone: A read error is the likely source, as a far larger clone sits one nucleotide away. This sample also contains other DNA sequences that code for the same CDR3. This chain links TRDV2 with TRDJ1; TRDD3 matches at 10 bases. The germline gives CDR1 GEAIGNYY, CDR2 EKD. The CDR3 length is 17 residues. With 7 bases clipped from V and 1 base from J, the junction kept 14 bases outside the gene matches. Here the CDR3 reads CACVLLGDTGITDKLIF. The CDR3 nucleotides read TGTGCCTGCGTGTTGTTGGGGGATACTGGGATCACCGATAAACTCATCTTT.

This clone was counted many times. Other DNA sequences in this specimen translate into the identical CDR3. This rearrangement joins TRDV1 to TRDJ1; a possible D gene is TRDD3 (6 bases). Germline-derived CDR1 and CDR2 are TSWWSYY and QGS. The CDR3 runs to 19 residues. Trimming left V 6 bases short and J 2 bases short, with 28 bases between. The CDR3 DNA reads TGTGCTCTTGGTGGGTCCTCTACCTTCTACTGGGATTCTACCGATAAACTCATCTTT. This encodes CALGGSSTFYWDSTDKLIF.

This clone was seen more than once but under ten times. TCRdb lists the protein of a much larger clone for this DNA, which differs at residue 14, so this is likely a read error; the protein given here is translated from the DNA itself. This sequence joins TRDV2 and TRDJ1, with TRDD3 identical over 10 bases. There are 19 residues in the CDR3. The V gene end was trimmed by 5 bases and the J gene end by 3 bases; junction bases not matched to a gene: 20. Germline V gene lookup returns CDR1 GEAIGNYY and CDR2 EKD. The CDR3 sequence is CACVSIAGGYELYADKLIF. DNA of the CDR3: TGTGCCTGTGTCTCAATAGCTGGGGGATATGAACTGTACGCCGATAAACTCATCTTT.

This clone was seen a handful of times. Translating this DNA gives a protein that differs at residue 7 from the TCRdb one, which belongs to a much larger clone; a read error is likely, and the protein shown is this translation. The genes are TRDV2 and TRDJ1; 12 bases line up with TRDD3. Germline CDR1 and CDR2: GEAIGNYY and EKD. The trim removed 0 bases at V and 0 bases at J, leaving 16 bases unmatched. The CDR3 length is 21 residues. The CDR3 DNA follows: TGTGCCTGTGACACCGTAACTCCTACCTCTGGGGGATACGATTACACCGATAAACTCATCTTT. Translated: CACDTVTPTSGGYDYTDKLIF.

This clone has only a few counts. The protein TCRdb gives is from a much larger clone and does not agree with this DNA's translation at residue 16, likely a read error; the protein shown here comes from the DNA. CDR3 DNA sequence: TGTGCCTGTGACACCCTCGGGTCCGCCCTTGACACCGATAAACTCACCTTT. Its translation: CACDTLGSALDTDKLTF. The rearrangement joins TRDV2 to TRDJ1; no clear D. The CDR3 is 17 residues long. The germline V gene has CDR1 GEAIGNYY and CDR2 EKD.

There are a few counts of this clone. This sequence may be a read error, since a much larger clone differs from it by one base. The chain joins TRDV2 to TRDJ1; D may correspond to TRDD2 or TRDD3 (5 bases each). The CDR3 totals 21 residues. The germline gives CDR1 GEAIGNYY, CDR2 EKD. As DNA, the CDR3 is TGTGCCTGTGACACCGTTGAGTCCAACCTGCCTACTGGTGTACTCACCGCTAAACTCATCTTT. This encodes CACDTVESNLPTGVLTAKLIF.

The chain has TRDV2 and TRDJ1; D remains ambiguous. The CDR3 totals 16 residues. V was trimmed by 8 bases and J by 4 bases, leaving 25 bases between them. CDR1 GEAIGNYY and CDR2 EKD come from the germline V gene. The CDR3 reads CAFVSWLDLYIDKLIF. The CDR3, as DNA: TGTGCCTTTGTCAGTTGGCTGGATCTTTACATCGATAAACTCATCTTT.

For this clone: Compared with germline, one end of the junction differs, possibly owing to a read error. The chain combines TRDV2 with TRDJ1, with 10 positions matching TRDD3. The CDR3 sequence is 18 residues long. Looked up from germline, CDR1 is GEAIGNYY and CDR2 is EKD. The CDR3 spells CASDRAGDTPSYTDKLIF. The CDR3 coding sequence is TGTGCCTCTGACAGAGCGGGGGATACGCCATCTTACACCGATAAACTCATCTTT.

In regard to this clone: A far larger clone is only one base removed, so a read error is likely. Other nucleotide sequences from this sample produce the same CDR3. The DNA for the CDR3 is TGTGCTCTTGGGGAACTAAGAAGCCTACTGGGGTACCAACTCCTCGATAAACTCATCTTT. Protein product: CALGELRSLLGYQLLDKLIF. V is TRDV1 and J is TRDJ1, with 7 bases matching TRDD3. After removal of 0 bases from V and 4 bases from J, the junction contained 20 bases not matched to a gene. The CDR3 contains 20 residues. The germline CDR1 and CDR2 sequences are TSWWSYY and QGS.